This T cell receptor beta chain was found in a study of cytomegalovirus exposure and HLA in healthy donors. Study-level results: The study assumed roughly uniform donor sequencing depth for presence/absence analyses. In a later analysis, TCR association rates varied by HLA locus: DRB1 most, HLA-C fewest. TCR beta V- and J-gene trimming was later associated with a missense DCLRE1C variant.

This clone was counted a few times. Its antigen is currently unknown. While unrecorded immune exposures were likely, the donors were nominally healthy when sampled. Germline CDR1 is ENHRY and CDR2 is SYGVKD. The length of the CDR3 is 15 residues. The V segment lost 2 bases and the J segment 3 bases; nucleotides outside the gene matches: 5. 60 Vbeta and 13 Jbeta primers were used in PCR. Profiled with immunoSEQ multiplex PCR; TCRdb holds only in-frame clones, not every one. The repertoire has some 180,000 clones, over 65% of them found once; the top ten carry around 1.6%. The sequence derives from a man between 18 and 35 years old in good health and CMV-seronegative. The gene calls are TRBV10-3 and TRBJ2-3; 7 bases are shared with TRBD2. What was sequenced was PBMCs. The CDR3 spells CAISEGARETDTQYF. The CDR3 DNA reads as TGTGCCATCAGTGAGGGTGCGCGGGAGACAGATACGCAGTATTTT.